This T cell receptor beta chain was observed in a study of T-cell memory formation after mild COVID-19 (dated by TCRdb to about 2021). Turning to the overall study: TCR sequence clusters from the two donors were largely donor specific. Two young, previously healthy adult volunteers, one female and one male, were included in the cohort. T-cell clones expanding and contracting after mild COVID-19 in a couple of donors were tracked by longitudinal TCRalpha and TCRbeta repertoire sequencing. Findings and caveats that apply to the study as a whole: Only a couple of mild cases were covered by the study, and larger cohorts that include severe cases with pre-infection samples were considered necessary. Contracting CD4+ clones turned up mainly in the CM and EM memory subsets, whereas EMRA was where CD8+ clones were enriched. Some responding clones were detected in pre-infection memory, suggesting pre-existing cross-reactive memory T cells joined the SARS-CoV-2 response. Whether the second-wave clones peaking on day 37 were SARS-CoV-2 specific was not confirmed. Clones that contracted from day 15 to 85 showed balanced CD4/CD8 phenotypes, whereas a second wave of clones that expanded from day 15 to 37 leaned towards CD4+.

As concerns this clonotype: Its antigen remains unidentified. One base away there is no much larger clone; base qualities are not given.

From the cysteine up to the phenylalanine, the CDR3 has a length of 16 residues. The CDR3 DNA has 48 bases and is translated from base 1. V ends up 4 bases short and J 1 base short, with an unmatched junction base count of 4. CDR1 and CDR2 are read off the germline V gene (reference sequence) as LNHDA and SQIVND. PBMCs were isolated by Ficoll-Paque density gradient centrifugation. Sequenced on an Illumina NovaSeq 6000. TCRalpha and TCRbeta cDNA libraries were built by 5'RACE with constant-segment primers, adding sample barcodes and unique molecular identifiers. Trizol reagent was used to extract RNA from every sample. Amplification of the libraries took two PCR steps, and the second step added a second sample barcode plus Illumina TruSeq adapters. Sequencing of the libraries was done on an Illumina NovaSeq, producing 2 x 150 bp paired-end reads. On the authors' methods: The reads were demultiplexed and collapsed into UMI-guided consensus sequences using migec v1.2.7. Using mixcr v2.1.11, UMI consensuses were aligned to TRA and TRB V and J templates and then assembled into clonotypes. Expanded or contracted clonotypes were those called significant by both edgeR and NoisET, with noise models trained on biological replicates. For edgeR calls, the cutoffs were a false discovery rate-adjusted p below 0.01 and a log2 fold-change threshold of 1. As an exploratory analysis of dynamics, max-normalized trajectories of the 1000 most abundant clonotypes were examined by PCA with hierarchical clustering. The CD4 or CD8 phenotype of responding clones was assigned using the separately sequenced CD4+ and CD8+ repertoires. TCRdb reprocessing: public reads trimmed at Q25 with fastp, clones called with MiXCR, in-frame beta chains kept. All rows with the same CDR3 protein become a single entry with the most common DNA and genes. TCRdb, not the original authors, processed these V and J calls. Across this sample there are roughly 130,000 distinct CDR3 sequences, with about 6% seen only once. The ten largest make up about 2.2% of the sample.

Sequencing was performed on PBMCs or a T cell subset sorted from them (not recorded which). The chain is encoded by TRBV19 joined to TRBJ2-5; 12 bases in between match TRBD2. The clonotype was recovered from an adult woman who had mild COVID-19 (a few samples of this study predate the infection). The sample titles of this study are shuffled in the database, so cell type and time point are left out; the donor was told from shared clones. The CDR3 region has the sequence CASSRLAGETQETQYF. The DNA is as follows: TGTGCCAGTAGTAGACTAGCGGGAGAGACCCAAGAGACCCAGTACTTC.